Described below is a single TCR beta chain sequence and its context. This CDR3 comprises 11 residues. Germline V gene sequence: CDR1 SQVTM, CDR2 ANQGSEA. V was clipped by 8 bases and J by 4 bases, with 9 bases between them. These data are taken from a study of shared clonotypes between healthy human individuals. Genomic DNA for unsorted samples was obtained from around 97 million PBMCs. TCRdb's table, derived via immunoSEQ multiplex PCR, lists solely in-frame clones and lacks some. The table records 400,000 to 500,000 clones, 70% to 85% of them present only once. The genes are TRBV29-1 and TRBJ2-1; D is unclear. The sample comprised PBMCs. This clonotype originated in a woman aged 40 to 55 in good health. Some clones in this sample may be carry-over from other donors' samples. The DNA of the CDR3 is TGCAGCTACCTCGGGTACAATGAGCAGTTCTTC. It codes for CSYLGYNEQFF.